The entry below describes one T cell receptor beta chain. Its antigen target is currently unknown. Per-base quality was not reported, and no clone a single base away is much larger than it. In total, roughly 670 healthy bone marrow donors made up the cohort. Cohort members were all nominally healthy when sampled, although unrecorded immune exposures were likely present. The donor was CMV seropositive and was included in the group of 250 to 350 seropositive cohort members. Every donor gave a peripheral blood sample, and the peripheral blood mononuclear cells from that sample were used for TCR beta sequencing. The Qiagen DNeasy Blood Extraction Kit was used to extract genomic DNA from the blood cell samples. The CDR3 runs 13 residues from the cysteine to the phenylalanine. Only CDR3 DNA remains: 39 bases, in frame from the first base. The junction shows trimming of 2 bases on V and 0 bases on J, plus 7 bases between the germline ends. The germline V gene (reference sequence) provides CDR1 GTSNPN and CDR2 SVGIG.

The library was obtained by the immunoSEQ multiplex PCR assay. For the multiplex PCR, a mixture combining 60 forward primers for TCR Vbeta segments and 13 reverse primers for TCR Jbeta segments was used. The CDR3 region of rearranged TCR beta genes was amplified from genomic DNA by a multiplex PCR assay. On the Illumina HiSeq System, the amplified TCR beta libraries were sequenced as 87-base-pair reads. The paper's data handling went like this. Across the 600 to 700 repertoires, a later analysis counted roughly 77 million unique TCR beta chains, roughly 11 million of which were shared by at least two donors. Raw reads were error-corrected and collapsed into unique sequences with a nearest-neighbor algorithm that merged closely related sequences to remove PCR and sequencing errors. CDR3 sequences were aligned to IMGT reference sequences to assign V, D and J gene segments. For a sequence to be retained, at least a six-nucleotide match to both a V gene segment and a J gene segment was required. Rearrangements were called productive when the CDR3 lacked stop codons and stayed in frame with V and J; all others were non-productive. CDR3 was defined by IMGT convention, running from the second conserved V-encoded cysteine to the conserved J-encoded phenylalanine. The earlier analysis of about 590 of the donors excluded sequences that lacked an unambiguous match to a single V gene segment. An earlier analysis of a few hundred of the donors classified V segments as functional when productive rearrangements were above 56.7% and as segregating when the standard deviation between donors was above 5%. A statistical classification framework was developed to diagnose cytomegalovirus status using the catalog of TCR beta chain sequences. A later analysis assigned V and J genes by comparing TCR nucleotide sequences with IMGT/GENE-DB human TR gene sequences. The TCRdist pipeline was used in a later analysis to assign CDR3 sequences and most-parsimonious VDJ recombination scenarios. In a later analysis, each TCR beta chain was defined by its CDR3 amino acid sequence together with its V-gene family, and reads without a unique V-gene family were excluded. As a way to deal with suspected cross-contamination and a sequencing artifact, a later analysis dropped 450 to 600 nucleotide sequences that were highly shared and had low generation probability. In a later analysis, a clonal expansion index for each public chain was calculated from normalized within-repertoire ranks of inferred template counts. In a later analysis, generation probabilities were computed with a VDJ recombination model fitted to out-of-frame rearrangements, and the resulting probabilities were checked against IGoR. Hypergeometric tests were used in a later analysis to score TCR-TCR, TCR-HLA and TCR-CMV co-occurrence, with a repertoire-size bias correction applied to the TCR pairs. In a later analysis, false discovery rates were estimated by permuting HLA or CMV assignments 20 times. A later analysis grouped co-occurring TCRs with DBSCAN, adding TCRdist sequence similarity when clustering within HLA-allele-positive subsets. Repertoires with fewer than 30,000 or more than 120,000 public chains were left out of co-occurrence clustering, as were about 5 repertoires with anomalous nucleotide sharing. The clones in this table, taken by TCRdb from immuneACCESS, are in-frame only. Not every clone is retained; where verified, under half of the shortfall comes from an unresolved V gene, and the cause of the rest is unknown. The DNA was the basis for D and trimming; V, J and clone size are from that table. The sample yields 120,000 or so clones; 74% were counted once. Of the sample, 3% to 5% is held by the ten largest clones.

These data are taken from a study of cytomegalovirus exposure and HLA in healthy donors (dated by TCRdb to the late 2010s). As for the study more broadly: In an earlier analysis of about 560 of the donors, 276 Gb of sequence data and 90 million to 120 million unique TCR beta sequences from roughly 180 million T cells were reported. An early release covering about 600 HLA-typed donors comprised approximately 290 gigabases of sequencing data and tens of millions of unique TCR sequences. The genetic ancestry cluster associated with self-reported Caucasian donors included about 81% of the 398 genotyped donors. The study was designed to test whether signatures of past pathogen exposure could be identified by cataloging public T cell receptors. The study profiled the T cell repertoires of under 700 subjects by immunosequencing and related them to cytomegalovirus serostatus. In addition to the first cohort of 500 to 850 subjects, a separate validation cohort of 120 different subjects was used. To predict cytomegalovirus infection status, the study combined high-throughput TCR immunosequencing, statistical association of individual TCRs with disease status, and machine learning. In a later analysis, previously published TCR beta repertoires from several hundred donors were re-analyzed and high-resolution HLA genotyping was added so that TCR occurrence patterns could be studied. In the later analysis, no new phenotypic data were used to find candidate immune exposures; instead, reliance was placed on TCR beta sequences and their occurrence across donors. To decide whether each TCR beta V gene segment behaved as functional or pseudogenic, an earlier analysis of over 500 of the donors relied on high-throughput TCR beta sequencing. Alongside the repertoire data, information on donor age, sex, ethnicity and CMV serostatus was compiled. Genome-wide SNP genotypes for about three fifths of the roughly 670 donors were used in a later genetic analysis, which treated that subset as a discovery cohort. All discovery cohort repertoires had been generated using a single sequencing platform. HLA typing covered class I and class II loci at four-digit resolution. The number of typed donors differed by locus: roughly 620-640 for A, B, C, DRB1 and DQB1; roughly 510 for DQA1; roughly 600 for DPA1; and 400 to 480 for DPB1. A few DR-DQ haplotypes were treated as single units for association and clustering because of strong linkage in the cohort. Among 398 genotyped donors of the cohort, an average of about 240,000 unique TCR beta nucleotide sequences was sequenced per donor, of which approximately 19% were non-productive.

Overall results and qualifications from the work: Compared with the approximately 670-donor mean, donors in an Asian-associated ancestry cluster had fewer N-insertions in productive TCRs, according to a later genetic analysis. In a later analysis, most CMV-associated TCR beta chains were found to appear HLA-restricted, with HLA associations seemingly driven largely by CMV exposure. In a later genetic analysis, a missense DCLRE1C variant was associated with V-gene and J-gene trimming of TCR beta chains, and the association was replicated in an independent cohort. Several of the top co-occurrence clusters appeared to be linked to parvovirus B19, influenza, CMV and Epstein-Barr virus, according to a later analysis. According to a later analysis, TCR association rates differed among HLA loci, with DRB1 alleles showing the most associated TCRs and HLA-C alleles showing the fewest. For the cohort, immune exposure information was limited to CMV serostatus. Across donors, most TCR sequences were observed very rarely, whereas some public TCRs were present in many individuals. Three of the identified cytomegalovirus-associated TCR beta chains were confirmed in vitro to be specific for cytomegalovirus antigens. Because counts were too low, roughly 16 rarely observed V segments, including chromosome 9 orphons, were left out of the earlier analysis of approximately 500 of the donors. Strong co-occurrence of HLA alleles, especially DR and DQ, made assigning TCR associations to individual alleles difficult. Broadly in line with IMGT annotations, most TCR beta V segments showed up in productive rearrangements about 87% or about 30% of the time in an earlier analysis of roughly 590 of the donors. In a later analysis, HLA-associated TCR beta chains showed more clonal expansion and lower generation probabilities than non-associated chains that were equally common. Because some donors lacked HLA typing at each locus, the association tests relied only on the typed subset. A further reported finding was that TCR beta sequences accurately predicted the HLA-A and HLA-B alleles for most subjects in the first cohort. Linkage disequilibrium might explain the correlated functional status among segregating V segments, but an unknown experimental factor could not be ruled out. Some IMGT-functional V segments, including TRBV6-2 and TRBV6-3, could not be told apart with the 87-base-pair reads, so those segments were excluded. In the study, some 180 TCR beta chains were listed as associated with cytomegalovirus. The sequencing pipeline was judged likely to have produced a cluster of highly shared sequence variants as a technical artifact. The classifier was reported to diagnose cytomegalovirus status with high specificity and sensitivity in both the original and validation cohorts. It was suggested by the authors that the approach could potentially be generalized to other disease states and immunological phenotypes. A later analysis associated about 17,000 TCR beta sequences with specific HLA alleles at a false discovery rate of 0.05. Presence/absence analyses assumed roughly uniform sequencing depth across donors, an assumption that may not hold. In this cohort, only TCR beta chains were sequenced, and detectable features were limited by the absence of alpha or paired-chain data.

The V gene is TRBV30 and the J gene is TRBJ2-5; there is no confident call for the D gene. This receptor was identified in a man aged 35-49 years in good health and CMV-seropositive. What was sequenced was PBMCs. The CDR3 amino acid sequence is: CAWSLHHQETQYF. The nucleotide sequence is TGTGCCTGGAGTTTACACCACCAAGAGACCCAGTACTTC.